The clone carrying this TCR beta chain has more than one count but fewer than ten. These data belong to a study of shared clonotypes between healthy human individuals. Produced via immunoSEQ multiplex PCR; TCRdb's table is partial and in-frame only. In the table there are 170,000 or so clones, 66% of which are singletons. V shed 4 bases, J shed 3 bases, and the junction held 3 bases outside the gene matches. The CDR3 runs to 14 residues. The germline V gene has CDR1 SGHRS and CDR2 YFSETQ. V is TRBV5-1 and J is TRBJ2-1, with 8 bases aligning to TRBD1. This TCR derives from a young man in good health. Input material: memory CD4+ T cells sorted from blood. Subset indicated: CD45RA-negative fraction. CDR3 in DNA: TGCGCCAGCAGCAGGGGACAGGACTACAATGAGCAGTTCTTC. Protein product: CASSRGQDYNEQFF.